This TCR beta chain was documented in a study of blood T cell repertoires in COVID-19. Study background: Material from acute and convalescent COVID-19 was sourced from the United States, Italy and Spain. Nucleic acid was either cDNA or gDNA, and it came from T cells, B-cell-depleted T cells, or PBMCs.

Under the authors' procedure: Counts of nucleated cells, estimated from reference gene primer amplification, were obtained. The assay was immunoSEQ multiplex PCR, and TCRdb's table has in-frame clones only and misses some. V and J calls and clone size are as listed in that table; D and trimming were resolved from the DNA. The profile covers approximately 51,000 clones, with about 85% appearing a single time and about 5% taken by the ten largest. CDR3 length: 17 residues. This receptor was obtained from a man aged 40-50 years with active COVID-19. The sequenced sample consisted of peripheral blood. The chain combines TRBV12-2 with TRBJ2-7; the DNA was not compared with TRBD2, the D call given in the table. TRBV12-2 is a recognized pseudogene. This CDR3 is CASRSPWRGGSSYEQYF. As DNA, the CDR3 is TGTGCAAGTCGCTCCCCATGGCGCGGGGGGAGCTCCTACGAGCAGTACTTC.